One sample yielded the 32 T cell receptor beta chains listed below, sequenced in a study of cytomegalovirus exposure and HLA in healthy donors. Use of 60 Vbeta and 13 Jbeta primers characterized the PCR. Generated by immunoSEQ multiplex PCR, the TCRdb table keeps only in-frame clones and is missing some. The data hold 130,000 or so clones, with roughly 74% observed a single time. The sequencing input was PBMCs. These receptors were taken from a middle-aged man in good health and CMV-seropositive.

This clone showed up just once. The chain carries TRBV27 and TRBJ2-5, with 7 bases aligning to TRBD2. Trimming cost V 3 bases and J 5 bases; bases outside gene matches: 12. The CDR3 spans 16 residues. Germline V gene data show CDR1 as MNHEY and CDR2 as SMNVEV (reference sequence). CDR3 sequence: CASSLRGVVGGETQYF. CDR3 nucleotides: TGTGCCAGCAGTTTGAGAGGCGTGGTGGGGGGGGAGACCCAGTACTTC.

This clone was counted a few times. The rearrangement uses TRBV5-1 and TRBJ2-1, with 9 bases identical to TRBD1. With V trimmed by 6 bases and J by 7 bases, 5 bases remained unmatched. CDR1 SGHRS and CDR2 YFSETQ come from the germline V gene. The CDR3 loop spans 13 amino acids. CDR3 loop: CASTQTGGNEQFF. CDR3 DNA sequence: TGCGCCAGCACACAGACAGGGGGAAATGAGCAGTTCTTC.

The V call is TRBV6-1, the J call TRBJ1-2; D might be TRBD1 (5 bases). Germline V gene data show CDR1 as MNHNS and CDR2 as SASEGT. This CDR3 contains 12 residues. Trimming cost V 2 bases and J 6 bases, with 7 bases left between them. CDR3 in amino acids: CASSEKGNGYTF. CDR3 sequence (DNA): TGTGCCAGCAGTGAAAAGGGGAATGGCTACACCTTC.

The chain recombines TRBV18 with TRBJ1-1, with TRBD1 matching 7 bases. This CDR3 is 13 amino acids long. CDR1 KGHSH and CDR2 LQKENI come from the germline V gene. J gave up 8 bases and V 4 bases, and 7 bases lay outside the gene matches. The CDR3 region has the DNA TGTGCCAGCTCACTAGACAGGGAGTCAGAAGCTTTCTTT. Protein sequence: CASSLDRESEAFF.

CDR3 sequence reads: CASSLLPTGLGFPGELFF. The CDR3 DNA reads as TGTGCCAGCAGCTTACTCCCGACAGGGTTGGGTTTCCCCGGGGAGCTGTTTTTT. The chain combines TRBV7-9 with TRBJ2-2, with TRBD1 identical over 7 bases. The CDR3 is made up of 18 amino acids. Unmatched junction bases numbered 15, after V lost 2 bases and J lost 6 bases. Germline CDR1 is SEHNR and CDR2 is FQNEAQ (reference sequence).

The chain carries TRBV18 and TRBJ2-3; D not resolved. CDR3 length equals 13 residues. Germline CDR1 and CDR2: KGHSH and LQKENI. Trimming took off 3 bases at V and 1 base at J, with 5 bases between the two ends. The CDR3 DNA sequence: TGTGCCAGCTCACCCTCCGGCACAGATACGCAGTATTTT. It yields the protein CASSPSGTDTQYF.

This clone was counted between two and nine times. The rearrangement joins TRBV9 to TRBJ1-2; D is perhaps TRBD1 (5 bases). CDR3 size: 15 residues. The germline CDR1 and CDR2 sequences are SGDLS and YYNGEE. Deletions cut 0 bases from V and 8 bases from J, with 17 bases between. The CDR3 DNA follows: TGTGCCAGCAGCGTAGTGTCTGGGGGGTCGGGCGGCTACACCTTC. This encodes CASSVVSGGSGGYTF.

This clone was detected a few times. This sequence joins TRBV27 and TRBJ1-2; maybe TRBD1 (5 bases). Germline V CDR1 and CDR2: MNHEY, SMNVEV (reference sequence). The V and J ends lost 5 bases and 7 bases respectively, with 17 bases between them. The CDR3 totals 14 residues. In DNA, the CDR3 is TGTGCCAGCAGTAATAACGGACCCCAGGGTGGCTACACCTTC. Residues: CASSNNGPQGGYTF.

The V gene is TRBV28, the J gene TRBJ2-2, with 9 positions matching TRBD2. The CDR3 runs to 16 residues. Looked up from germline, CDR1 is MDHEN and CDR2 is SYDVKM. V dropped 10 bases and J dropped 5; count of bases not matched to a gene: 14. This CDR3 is CATSTLREGRTGELFF. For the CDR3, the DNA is TGTGCCACCTCCACTCTGCGGGAGGGCCGGACCGGGGAGCTGTTTTTT.

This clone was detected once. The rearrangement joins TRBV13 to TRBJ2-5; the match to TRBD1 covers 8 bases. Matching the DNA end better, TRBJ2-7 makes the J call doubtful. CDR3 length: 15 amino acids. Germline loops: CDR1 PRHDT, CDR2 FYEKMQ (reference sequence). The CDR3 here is CASIIQGAALFEQYF. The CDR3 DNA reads TGTGCCAGCATCATCCAGGGGGCGGCTCTTTTCGAGCAGTACTTC.

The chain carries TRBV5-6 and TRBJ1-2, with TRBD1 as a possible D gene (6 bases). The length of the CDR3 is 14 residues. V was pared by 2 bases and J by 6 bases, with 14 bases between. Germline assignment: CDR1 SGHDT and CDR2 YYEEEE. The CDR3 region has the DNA TGTGCCAGCAGCTTACTGCAGGGGCTGGATGGCTACACCTTC. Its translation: CASSLLQGLDGYTF.

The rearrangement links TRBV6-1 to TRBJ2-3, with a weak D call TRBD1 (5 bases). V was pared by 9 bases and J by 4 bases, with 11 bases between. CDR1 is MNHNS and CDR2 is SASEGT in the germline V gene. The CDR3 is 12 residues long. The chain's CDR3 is CASLRGADTQYF. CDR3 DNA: TGTGCCAGTCTTAGGGGTGCAGATACGCAGTATTTT.

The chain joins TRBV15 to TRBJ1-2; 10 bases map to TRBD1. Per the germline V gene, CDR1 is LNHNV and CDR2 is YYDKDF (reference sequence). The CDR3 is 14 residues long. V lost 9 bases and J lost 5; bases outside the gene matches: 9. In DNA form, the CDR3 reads TGTGCCACAACACCGGGACAGGGGATTTATGGCTACACCTTC. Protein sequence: CATTPGQGIYGYTF. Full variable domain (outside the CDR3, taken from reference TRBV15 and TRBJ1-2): DAMVIQNPRYQVTQFGKPVTLSCSQTLNHNVMYWYQQKSSQAPKLLFHYYDKDFNNEADTPDNFQSRRPNTSFCFLDIRSPGLGDTAMYLCATTPGQGIYGYTFGSGTRLTVV.

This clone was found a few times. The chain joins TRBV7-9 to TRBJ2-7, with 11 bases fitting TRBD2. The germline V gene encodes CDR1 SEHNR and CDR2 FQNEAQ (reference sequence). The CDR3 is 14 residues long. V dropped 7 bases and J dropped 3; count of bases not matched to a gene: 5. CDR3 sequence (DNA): TGTGCCAGCACTTTCGGGACTAGCGGCTACGAGCAGTACTTC. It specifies CASTFGTSGYEQYF.

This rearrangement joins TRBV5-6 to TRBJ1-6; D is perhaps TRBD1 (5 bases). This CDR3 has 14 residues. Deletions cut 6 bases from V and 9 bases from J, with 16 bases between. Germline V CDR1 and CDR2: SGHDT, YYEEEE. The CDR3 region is CASKGLRGTSPLHF. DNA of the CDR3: TGTGCCAGCAAGGGGTTAAGGGGTACTTCACCCCTCCACTTT.

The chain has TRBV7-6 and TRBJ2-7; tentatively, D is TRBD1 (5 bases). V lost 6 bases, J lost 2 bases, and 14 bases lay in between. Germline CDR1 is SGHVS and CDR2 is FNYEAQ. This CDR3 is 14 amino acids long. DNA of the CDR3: TGTGCCAGCAGTTTGGACACCGGTGCCTACGAGCAGTACTTC. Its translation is CASSLDTGAYEQYF.

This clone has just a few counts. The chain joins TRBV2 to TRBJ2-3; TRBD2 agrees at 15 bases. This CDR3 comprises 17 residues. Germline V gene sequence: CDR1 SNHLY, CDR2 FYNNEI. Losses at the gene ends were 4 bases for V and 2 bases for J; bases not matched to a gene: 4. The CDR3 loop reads CASSGTSGRGPTDTQYF. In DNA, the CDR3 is TGTGCCAGCAGTGGGACTAGCGGGAGGGGGCCCACAGATACGCAGTATTTT.

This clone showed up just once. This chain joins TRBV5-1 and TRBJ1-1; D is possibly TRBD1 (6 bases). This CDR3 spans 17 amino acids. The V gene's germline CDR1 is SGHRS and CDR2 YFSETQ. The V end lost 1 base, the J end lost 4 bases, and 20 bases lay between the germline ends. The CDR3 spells CASSLRQQGGSGTEAFF. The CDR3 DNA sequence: TGCGCCAGCAGCTTGCGGCAACAGGGTGGTTCAGGCACTGAAGCTTTCTTT.

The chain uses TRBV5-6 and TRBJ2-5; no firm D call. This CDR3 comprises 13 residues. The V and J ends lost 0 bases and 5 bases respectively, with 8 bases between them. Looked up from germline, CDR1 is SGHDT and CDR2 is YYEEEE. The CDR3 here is CASSLVQRETQYF. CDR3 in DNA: TGTGCCAGCAGCTTGGTTCAGAGGGAGACCCAGTACTTC.

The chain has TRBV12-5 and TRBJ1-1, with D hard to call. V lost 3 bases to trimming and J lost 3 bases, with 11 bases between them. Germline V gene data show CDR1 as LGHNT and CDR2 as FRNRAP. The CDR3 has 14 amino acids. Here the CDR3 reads CASGFEGGYTEAFF. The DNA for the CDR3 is TGTGCTAGTGGTTTTGAGGGTGGTTACACTGAAGCTTTCTTT.

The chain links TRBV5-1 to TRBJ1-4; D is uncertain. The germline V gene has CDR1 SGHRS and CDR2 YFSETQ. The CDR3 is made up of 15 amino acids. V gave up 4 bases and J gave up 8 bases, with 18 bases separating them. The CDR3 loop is CASSLSGREGEKLFF. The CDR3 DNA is TGCGCCAGCAGCCTATCCGGGCGGGAAGGGGAAAAACTGTTTTTT. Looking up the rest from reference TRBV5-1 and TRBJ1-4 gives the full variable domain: KAGVTQTPRYLIKTRGQQVTLSCSPISGHRSVSWYQQTPGQGLQFLFEYFSETQRNKGNFPGRFSGRQFSNSRSEMNVSTLELGDSALYLCASSLSGREGEKLFFGSGTQLSVL.

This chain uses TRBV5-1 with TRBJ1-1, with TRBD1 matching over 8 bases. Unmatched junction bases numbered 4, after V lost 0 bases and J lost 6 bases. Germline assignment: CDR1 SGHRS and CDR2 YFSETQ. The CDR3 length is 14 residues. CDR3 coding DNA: TGCGCCAGCAGCTTGGAACAGGGGGGAGCTGAAGCTTTCTTT. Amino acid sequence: CASSLEQGGAEAFF.

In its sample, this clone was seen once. CDR3 sequence: CASSFGGLTYNEQFF. The CDR3 DNA reads as TGCGCCAGCAGCTTCGGGGGACTTACCTACAATGAGCAGTTCTTC. The V and J genes are TRBV5-1 and TRBJ2-1, with a tentative D call TRBD2 (6 bases). Germline-derived CDR1 and CDR2 are SGHRS and YFSETQ. The V gene lost 2 bases and the J gene lost 2 bases, with 11 bases spanning the gap. CDR3 size: 15 residues. The variable domain in full, completed from reference TRBV5-1 and TRBJ2-1, reads KAGVTQTPRYLIKTRGQQVTLSCSPISGHRSVSWYQQTPGQGLQFLFEYFSETQRNKGNFPGRFSGRQFSNSRSEMNVSTLELGDSALYLCASSFGGLTYNEQFFGPGTRLTVL.

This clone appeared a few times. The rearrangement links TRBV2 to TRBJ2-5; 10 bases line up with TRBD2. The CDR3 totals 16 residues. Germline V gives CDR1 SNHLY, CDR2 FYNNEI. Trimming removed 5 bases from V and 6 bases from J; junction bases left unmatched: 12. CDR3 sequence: CASSPHTSGEGKTQYF. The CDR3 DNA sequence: TGTGCCAGCAGTCCCCATACTAGCGGGGAGGGGAAGACCCAGTACTTC. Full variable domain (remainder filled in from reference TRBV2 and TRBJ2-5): EPEVTQTPSHQVTQMGQEVILRCVPISNHLYFYWYRQILGQKVEFLVSFYNNEISEKSEIFDDQFSVERPDGSNFTLKIRSTKLEDSAMYFCASSPHTSGEGKTQYFGPGTRLLVL.

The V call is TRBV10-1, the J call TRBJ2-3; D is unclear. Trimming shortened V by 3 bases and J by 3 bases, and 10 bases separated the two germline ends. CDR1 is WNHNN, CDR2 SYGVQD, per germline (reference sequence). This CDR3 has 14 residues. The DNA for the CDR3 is TGCGCCAGCAGTGAATCGACTTCAACAGATACGCAGTATTTT. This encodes CASSESTSTDTQYF.

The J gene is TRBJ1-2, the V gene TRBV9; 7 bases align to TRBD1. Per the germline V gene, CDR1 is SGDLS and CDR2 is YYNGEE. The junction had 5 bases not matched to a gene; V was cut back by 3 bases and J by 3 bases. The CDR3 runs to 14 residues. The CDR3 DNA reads TGTGCCAGCAGCGCCTCGGGACAGTACTATGGCTACACCTTC. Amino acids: CASSASGQYYGYTF.

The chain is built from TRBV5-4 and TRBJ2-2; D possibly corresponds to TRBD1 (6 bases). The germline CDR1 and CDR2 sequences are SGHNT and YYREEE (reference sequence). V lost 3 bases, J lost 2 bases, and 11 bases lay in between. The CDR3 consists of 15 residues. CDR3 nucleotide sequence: TGTGCCAGCAGCTCACAGGGTTTCAACACCGGGGAGCTGTTTTTT. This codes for CASSSQGFNTGELFF.

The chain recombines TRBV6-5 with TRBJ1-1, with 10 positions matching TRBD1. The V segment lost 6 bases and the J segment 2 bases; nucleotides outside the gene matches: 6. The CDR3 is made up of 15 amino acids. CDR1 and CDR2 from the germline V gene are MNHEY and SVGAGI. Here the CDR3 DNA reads TGTGCCAGCAGGGGGACAGGGGCGCGTAACACTGAAGCTTTCTTT. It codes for CASRGTGARNTEAFF.

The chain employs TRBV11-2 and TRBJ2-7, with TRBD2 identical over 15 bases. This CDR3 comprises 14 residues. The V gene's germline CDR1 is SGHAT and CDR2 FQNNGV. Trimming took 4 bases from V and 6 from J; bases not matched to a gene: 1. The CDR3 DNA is TGTGCCAGCAGCTGGGGACTAGCGGGAGGCGAGCAGTACTTC. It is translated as CASSWGLAGGEQYF.

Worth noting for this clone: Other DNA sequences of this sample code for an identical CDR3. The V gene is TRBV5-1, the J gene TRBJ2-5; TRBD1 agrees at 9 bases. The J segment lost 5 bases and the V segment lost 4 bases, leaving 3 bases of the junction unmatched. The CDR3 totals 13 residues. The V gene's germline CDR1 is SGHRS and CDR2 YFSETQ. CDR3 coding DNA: TGCGCCAGCAGCCCGGACAGGGGTGAGACCCAGTACTTC. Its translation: CASSPDRGETQYF.

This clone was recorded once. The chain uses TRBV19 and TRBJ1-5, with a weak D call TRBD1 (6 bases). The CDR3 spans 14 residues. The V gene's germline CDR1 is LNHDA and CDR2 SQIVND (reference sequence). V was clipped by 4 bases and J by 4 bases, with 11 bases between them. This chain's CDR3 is CASSTQGYNQPQHF. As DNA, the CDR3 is TGTGCCAGTAGTACACAGGGTTATAATCAGCCCCAGCATTTT.

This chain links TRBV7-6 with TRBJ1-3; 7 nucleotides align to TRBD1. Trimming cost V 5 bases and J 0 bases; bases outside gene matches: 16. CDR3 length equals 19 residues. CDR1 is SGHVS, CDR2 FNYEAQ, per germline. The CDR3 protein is CASSLAWPGGQSSGNTIYF. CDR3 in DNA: TGTGCCAGCAGCCTTGCCTGGCCCGGGGGACAGAGCTCTGGAAACACCATATATTTT.